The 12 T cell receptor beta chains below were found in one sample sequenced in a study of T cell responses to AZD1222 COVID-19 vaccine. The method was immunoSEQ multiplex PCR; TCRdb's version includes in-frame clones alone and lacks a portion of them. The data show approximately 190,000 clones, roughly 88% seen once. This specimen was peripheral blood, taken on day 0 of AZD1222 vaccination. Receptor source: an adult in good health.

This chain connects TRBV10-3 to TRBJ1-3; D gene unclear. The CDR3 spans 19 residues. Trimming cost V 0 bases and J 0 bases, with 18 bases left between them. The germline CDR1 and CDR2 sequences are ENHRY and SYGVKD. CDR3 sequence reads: CAISESDWVAVSSGNTIYF. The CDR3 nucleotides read TGTGCCATCAGTGAGTCGGACTGGGTGGCGGTCAGCTCTGGAAACACCATATATTTT.

CDR3 amino acids: CASSEALHRTDEQYF. The CDR3 region has the DNA TGTGCCAGCAGTGAAGCGCTTCATAGGACAGACGAGCAGTACTTC. The rearrangement uses TRBV2 and TRBJ2-7, with D possibly being TRBD1 (6 bases). The CDR3 runs to 15 residues. With 0 bases removed from V and 5 bases from J, the gap between germline ends came to 14 bases. CDR1 and CDR2 from the germline V gene are SNHLY and FYNNEI.

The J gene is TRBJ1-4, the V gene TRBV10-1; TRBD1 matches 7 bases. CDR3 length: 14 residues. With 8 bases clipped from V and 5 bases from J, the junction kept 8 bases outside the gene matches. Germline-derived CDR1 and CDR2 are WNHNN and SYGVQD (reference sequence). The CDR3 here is CASRGRQGNEKLFF. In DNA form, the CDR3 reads TGCGCCAGCCGAGGTCGACAGGGAAATGAAAAACTGTTTTTT.

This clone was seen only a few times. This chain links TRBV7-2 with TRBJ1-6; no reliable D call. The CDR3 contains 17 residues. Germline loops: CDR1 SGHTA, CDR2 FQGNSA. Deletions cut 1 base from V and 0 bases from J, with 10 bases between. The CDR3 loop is CASSLEQFVSYNSPLHF. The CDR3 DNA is TGTGCCAGCAGCTTAGAACAGTTTGTCTCCTATAATTCACCCCTCCACTTT.

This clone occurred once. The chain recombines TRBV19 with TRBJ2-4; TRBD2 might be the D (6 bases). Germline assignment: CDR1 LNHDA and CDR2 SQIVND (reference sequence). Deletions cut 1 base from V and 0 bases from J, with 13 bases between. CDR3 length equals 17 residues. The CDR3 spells CASSIVVGGIAKNIQYF. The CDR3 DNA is TGTGCCAGTAGTATAGTTGTGGGGGGAATAGCCAAAAACATTCAGTACTTC.

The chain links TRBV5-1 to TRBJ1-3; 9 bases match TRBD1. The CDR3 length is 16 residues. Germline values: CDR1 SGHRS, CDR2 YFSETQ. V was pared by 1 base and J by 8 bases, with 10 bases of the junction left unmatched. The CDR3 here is CASSLPSSGQGDTIYF. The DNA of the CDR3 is TGCGCCAGCAGCTTGCCTAGCTCGGGACAGGGAGACACCATATATTTT. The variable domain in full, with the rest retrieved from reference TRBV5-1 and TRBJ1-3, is KAGVTQTPRYLIKTRGQQVTLSCSPISGHRSVSWYQQTPGQGLQFLFEYFSETQRNKGNFPGRFSGRQFSNSRSEMNVSTLELGDSALYLCASSLPSSGQGDTIYFGEGSWLTVV.

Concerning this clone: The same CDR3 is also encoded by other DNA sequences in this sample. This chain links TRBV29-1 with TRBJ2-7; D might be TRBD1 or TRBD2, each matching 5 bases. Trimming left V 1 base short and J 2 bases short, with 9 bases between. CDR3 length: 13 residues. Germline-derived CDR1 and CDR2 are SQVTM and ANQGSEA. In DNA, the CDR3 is TGCAGCGTTGAAGGGCAGGGAGCCTACGAGCAGTACTTC. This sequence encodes CSVEGQGAYEQYF.

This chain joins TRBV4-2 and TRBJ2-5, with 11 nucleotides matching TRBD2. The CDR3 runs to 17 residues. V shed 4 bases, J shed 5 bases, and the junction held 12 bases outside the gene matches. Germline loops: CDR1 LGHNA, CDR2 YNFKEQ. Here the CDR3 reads CASSLSGRLAGGETQYF. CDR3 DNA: TGTGCCAGCAGCCTCTCTGGTAGGCTAGCGGGAGGTGAGACCCAGTACTTC.

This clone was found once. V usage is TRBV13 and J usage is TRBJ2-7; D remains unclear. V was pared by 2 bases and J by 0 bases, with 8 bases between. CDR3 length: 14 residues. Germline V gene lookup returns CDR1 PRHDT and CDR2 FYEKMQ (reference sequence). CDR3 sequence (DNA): TGTGCCAGCAGCTTATTTCGTGGCTCCTACGAGCAGTACTTC. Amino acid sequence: CASSLFRGSYEQYF. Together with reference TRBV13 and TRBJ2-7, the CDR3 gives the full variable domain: AAGVIQSPRHLIKEKRETATLKCYPIPRHDTVYWYQQGPGQDPQFLISFYEKMQSDKGSIPDRFSAQQFSDYHSELNMSSLELGDSALYFCASSLFRGSYEQYFGPGTRLTVT.

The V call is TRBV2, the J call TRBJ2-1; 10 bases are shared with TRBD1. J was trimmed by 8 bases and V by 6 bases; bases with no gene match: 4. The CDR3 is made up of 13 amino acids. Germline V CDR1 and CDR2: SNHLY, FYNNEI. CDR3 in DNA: TGTGCCAGCAGGACGACAGGGGGCGATGAGCAGTTCTTC. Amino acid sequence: CASRTTGGDEQFF.

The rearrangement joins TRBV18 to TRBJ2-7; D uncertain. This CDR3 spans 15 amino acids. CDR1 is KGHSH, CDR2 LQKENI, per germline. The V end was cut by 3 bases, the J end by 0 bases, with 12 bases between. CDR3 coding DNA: TGTGCCAGCTCACCGACACACCAGAGCTCCTACGAGCAGTACTTC. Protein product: CASSPTHQSSYEQYF.

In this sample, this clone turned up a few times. CDR3 DNA sequence: TGTGCCAGCAGTTCTTTTTCCACCCGACAGGGTGGGGAGCAGTACTTC. It translates to CASSSFSTRQGGEQYF. V and J are TRBV27 and TRBJ2-7; TRBD1 agrees at 7 bases. Germline CDR1 is MNHEY and CDR2 is SMNVEV (reference sequence). J gave up 7 bases and V 4 bases, and 16 bases lay outside the gene matches. This CDR3 comprises 16 residues.